These T cell receptor beta chains were read from a single sample in a study of blood T cell repertoires in COVID-19. Profiled with immunoSEQ multiplex PCR; TCRdb holds only in-frame clones, not every one. The repertoire has some 260,000 clones, around nine tenths of them found once; the top ten carry 1.5% to 2%. The sequencing input was PBMCs or T cells enriched from blood (not recorded which). The source is a woman aged 18-29 years who had recovered from COVID-19. Each CDR3 is given with its conserved first and last residue. A D gene is named only where the DNA matches it firmly. Not all rows give a size; the values are once, few, many and, for expanded clones, a class.

v_call	j_call	clone_size	d_call	cdr3_aa	cdr3_nt
TRBV4-3	TRBJ1-3	.	.	CASSQQVYSGNTIYF	TGCGCCAGCAGCCAACAGGTATACTCTGGAAACACCATATATTTT
TRBV4-1	TRBJ1-5	.	.	CASSQDEGILPQHF	TGCGCCAGCAGCCAAGATGAGGGAATCTTGCCCCAGCATTTT
TRBV28	TRBJ2-2	.	TRBD2	CASSRLASGELFF	TGTGCCAGCAGCCGACTAGCATCCGGGGAGCTGTTTTTT
TRBV5-1	TRBJ2-7	.	TRBD1	CASSLVAGGREQYF	TGCGCCAGCAGCTTGGTCGCAGGGGGTCGCGAGCAGTACTTC
TRBV28	TRBJ2-4	once	.	CASSFRGRLAKNIQYF	TGTGCCAGCAGTTTCAGGGGCCGCCTTGCCAAAAACATTCAGTACTTC
TRBV6-2/TRBV6-3	TRBJ2-7	.	.	CASSYGGPSEQYF	TGTGCCAGCAGTTATGGAGGCCCTAGCGAGCAGTACTTC
TRBV19	TRBJ2-3	.	TRBD1	CASSTGTGSTDTQYF	TGTGCCAGTAGTACCGGGACAGGGAGCACAGATACGCAGTATTTT
TRBV9	TRBJ1-1	.	.	CASSADGATEAFF	TGTGCCAGCAGCGCAGATGGGGCCACTGAAGCTTTCTTT
TRBV6-5	TRBJ1-3	.	TRBD1	CASSSGGGNTIYF	TGTGCCAGCAGTTCAGGGGGTGGAAACACCATATATTTT
TRBV9	TRBJ2-7	.	TRBD2	CASSAHSGGALYEQYF	TGTGCCAGCAGCGCCCACTCGGGAGGGGCACTCTACGAGCAGTACTTC
TRBV27	TRBJ2-1	.	.	CASSLPLGGEQFF	TGTGCCAGCAGTTTACCCCTGGGGGGTGAGCAGTTCTTC
TRBV6-5	TRBJ1-6	.	.	CASSSYGRKDSPLHF	TGTGCCAGCAGTTCGTACGGGAGGAAGGATTCACCCCTCCACTTT
TRBV6-6	TRBJ1-2	.	.	CASRVPSNYGYTF	TGTGCCAGCAGAGTTCCCAGTAACTATGGCTACACCTTC
TRBV2	TRBJ2-1	.	.	CASSEDGRSYNEQFF	TGTGCCAGCAGTGAAGACGGGAGATCCTACAATGAGCAGTTCTTC
TRBV5-1	TRBJ1-4	once	.	CASSRTATNEKLFF	TGCGCCAGCAGCCGGACTGCAACTAATGAAAAACTGTTTTTT
TRBV11-3	TRBJ2-1	.	TRBD2	CASSPEVSGGRNEQFF	TGTGCCAGCAGCCCCGAGGTTAGCGGGGGGAGAAATGAGCAGTTCTTC
TRBV10-1	TRBJ1-3	.	.	CASSPGSSGNTIYF	TGCGCCAGCAGTCCCGGGAGCTCTGGAAACACCATATATTTT
TRBV4-2	TRBJ2-2	.	TRBD2	CASSRRAGGPDTGELFF	TGTGCCAGCAGCCGGCGGGCGGGAGGGCCCGACACCGGGGAGCTGTTTTTT
TRBV28	TRBJ2-5	once	TRBD2	CASSDPLAGDSKGYF	TGTGCCAGCAGTGACCCACTAGCGGGAGATTCCAAGGGGTACTTC
TRBV7-8	TRBJ2-1	.	.	CASSLVAGSVNEQFF	TGTGCCAGCAGCTTAGTTGCGGGGTCCGTCAATGAGCAGTTCTTC
TRBV7-2	TRBJ1-1	.	TRBD1	CASSSTGMNTEAFF	TGTGCCAGCAGCTCGACAGGGATGAACACTGAAGCTTTCTTT
TRBV10-1	TRBJ2-1	.	TRBD1	CASSRRTGTGPNEQFF	TGCGCCAGCAGCCGAAGAACCGGGACAGGTCCTAATGAGCAGTTCTTC
TRBV28	TRBJ2-7	few	.	CASSLFDTYEQYF	TGTGCCAGCAGTCTTTTCGACACCTACGAGCAGTACTTC
TRBV2	TRBJ1-2	few	.	CASSEGVTVVYGYTF	TGTGCCAGCAGTGAAGGGGTGACAGTAGTCTATGGCTACACCTTC
TRBV9	TRBJ2-3	.	TRBD2	CASSPTTSFTDTQYF	TGTGCCAGCAGCCCGACGACTAGCTTCACAGATACGCAGTATTTT
TRBV19	TRBJ1-4	.	.	CASASRGGDNEKLFF	TGTGCCAGTGCCAGCAGAGGCGGAGACAATGAAAAACTGTTTTTT
TRBV6-5	TRBJ2-7	.	.	CASRLQVGSYEQYF	TGTGCCAGCAGACTACAGGTTGGTTCCTACGAGCAGTACTTC
TRBV21-1	TRBJ1-1	once	.	CASSSYDRWDTEAFF	TGTGCCAGCAGCTCCTACGACAGGTGGGACACTGAAGCTTTCTTT
TRBV19	TRBJ2-1	.	TRBD1	CATSGGAGLGEQFF	TGTGCCACCTCAGGGGGTGCAGGGCTTGGGGAGCAGTTCTTC
TRBV20-1	TRBJ2-1	.	.	CSARIAMEQFF	TGCAGTGCTAGAATAGCAATGGAGCAGTTCTTC
TRBV2	TRBJ2-7	once	TRBD2	CASTTRIPGLAGSQLPYEQYF	TGTGCCAGCACTACTCGCATCCCGGGACTAGCGGGAAGCCAACTTCCCTACGAGCAGTACTTC
TRBV5-6	TRBJ2-6	.	.	CASSFLTRGSGANVLTF	TGTGCCAGCAGCTTTTTAACGCGGGGCTCTGGGGCCAACGTCCTGACTTTC
TRBV19	TRBJ1-2	.	TRBD1	CASSGTGALGYTF	TGTGCCAGTAGTGGGACAGGGGCGCTTGGCTACACCTTC
TRBV7-9	TRBJ1-2	.	.	CASSRAGVYGYTF	TGTGCCAGCAGCCGGGCAGGGGTCTATGGCTACACCTTC
TRBV3-1/TRBV3-2	TRBJ2-7	once	TRBD2	CASSQMTSGSSEQYF	TGTGCCAGCAGCCAAATGACTAGCGGGAGTTCGGAGCAGTACTTC
TRBV9	TRBJ2-3	.	TRBD2	CASSLEGRVTDTQYF	TGTGCCAGCAGCCTCGAGGGGAGGGTTACAGATACGCAGTATTTT
TRBV30	TRBJ2-3	.	.	CAWNGEETADTQYF	TGTGCCTGGAATGGGGAAGAGACAGCAGATACGCAGTATTTT
TRBV27	TRBJ1-6	.	TRBD1	CASRPDRAMGTPLHF	TGTGCCAGCAGACCCGACAGGGCCATGGGAACACCCCTCCACTTT
TRBV5-6	TRBJ2-3	.	.	CASSLDGTDTQYF	TGTGCCAGCAGCTTGGACGGGACAGATACGCAGTATTTT
TRBV21-1	TRBJ2-7	.	.	CASRWTGDYEQYF	TGTGCCAGCAGGTGGACAGGGGACTACGAGCAGTACTTC
TRBV4-2	TRBJ2-7	.	TRBD2	CASSQDTSGTLGEQYF	TGTGCCAGCAGCCAGGATACTAGCGGGACCCTTGGCGAGCAGTACTTC
TRBV25-1	TRBJ1-2	.	TRBD1	CASSEFGTGGGGGYTF	TGTGCCAGCAGTGAATTTGGGACAGGGGGCGGTGGTGGCTACACCTTC
TRBV2	TRBJ1-2	once	.	CASTTWRGTGYTF	TGTGCCAGCACCACCTGGAGAGGAACTGGCTACACCTTC
TRBV24-1	TRBJ2-3	.	.	CATSGGDLDTQYF	TGTGCCACCAGTGGGGGGGATTTAGATACGCAGTATTTT
TRBV3-1/TRBV3-2	TRBJ2-1	.	.	CASSQPRLASSYNEQFF	TGTGCCAGCAGCCAACCCCGACTGGCAAGCTCCTACAATGAGCAGTTCTTC
TRBV4-3	TRBJ1-1	.	.	CASSQDLGVGMNTEAFF	TGCGCCAGCAGCCAAGACCTAGGGGTGGGAATGAACACTGAAGCTTTCTTT
TRBV7-6	TRBJ2-7	.	TRBD1	CASSPGQGREQYF	TGTGCCAGCAGCCCCGGACAGGGGAGAGAGCAGTACTTC
TRBV4-2	TRBJ1-2	.	TRBD1	CASSQEVGQGAGYTF	TGTGCCAGCAGCCAAGAAGTCGGGCAGGGGGCTGGCTACACCTTC
TRBV6-1	TRBJ1-1	.	TRBD1	CASSEASGTGGCSEAFF	TGTGCCAGCAGTGAAGCGAGCGGGACAGGGGGCTGCTCTGAAGCTTTCTTT
TRBV9	TRBJ2-3	.	TRBD2	CASSYNPGLAGDDTQYF	TGTGCCAGCAGCTATAACCCCGGACTAGCGGGAGACGATACGCAGTATTTT
TRBV10-3	TRBJ1-1	once	.	CAISETNFPEAFF	TGTGCCATCAGTGAGACGAACTTTCCTGAAGCTTTCTTT
TRBV5-1	TRBJ2-5	.	TRBD1	CASSLKGDRPQETQYF	TGCGCCAGCAGCTTAAAGGGGGACAGGCCCCAAGAGACCCAGTACTTC
TRBV6-2/TRBV6-3	TRBJ1-1	.	TRBD1	CASSYLTLGLTGRLGTEAFF	TGTGCCAGCAGTTACCTTACCCTGGGGCTGACAGGGCGCTTAGGCACTGAAGCTTTCTTT
TRBV9	TRBJ2-3	.	.	CASSGTKRTDTQYF	TGTGCCAGCAGCGGGACAAAACGCACAGATACGCAGTATTTT
TRBV2	TRBJ2-1	.	TRBD2	CASSEAQGRGDYNEQFF	TGTGCCAGCAGTGAAGCGCAGGGGCGGGGGGACTACAATGAGCAGTTCTTC
TRBV20-1	TRBJ2-2	.	TRBD1	CSARVRDRGTGELFF	TGCAGTGCTCGTGTCCGGGACAGGGGCACCGGGGAGCTGTTTTTT
TRBV12-5	TRBJ2-1	.	TRBD2	CASGLGVTSGTSVKVEQFF	TGTGCTAGTGGTTTGGGGGTAACCTCCGGGACTAGCGTGAAGGTTGAGCAGTTCTTC
TRBV11-3	TRBJ1-1	.	.	CASNGGENTEAFF	TGTGCCTCTAACGGAGGCGAGAACACTGAAGCTTTCTTT
TRBV10-3	TRBJ1-6	few	.	CAISEGQTSPLHF	TGTGCCATCAGTGAGGGACAGACTTCACCCCTCCACTTT